The subject of this entry is one T cell receptor (beta chain). The authors' processing: Nucleated cell counts were estimated from reference gene primer amplification. TCRdb's table, derived via immunoSEQ multiplex PCR, lists solely in-frame clones and lacks some. The D gene and trimming were derived from the DNA, and the V and J assignments and clone size from that table. The data contain over 95,000 clones, approximately 80% of them singletons. The data originate from a study of blood T cell repertoires in COVID-19. Study at large: Acute and convalescent COVID-19 samples came from the United States, Italy and Spain. Sources were T cells, B-cell-depleted T cells, or PBMCs; the material itself was cDNA or gDNA.

Germline-derived CDR1 and CDR2 are KGHSH and LQKENI. V was shortened by 3 bases and J by 1 base, with 6 bases between the two germline ends. The CDR3 spans 13 residues. Sequencing was carried out using peripheral blood. The TCR comes from a human donor in a cohort sampled during active COVID-19. The J gene is TRBJ2-5, the V gene TRBV18; D gene unclear. CDR3 sequence: CASSPLAQETQYF. The CDR3 DNA sequence: TGTGCCAGCTCACCCCTGGCCCAAGAGACCCAGTACTTC.